This record concerns one T cell receptor (beta chain) sequence. The sample originates from a study of blood T cell repertoires in COVID-19. Cohort 3 recovery required two negative PCRs, clearance, or symptom resolution. Here immunoSEQ multiplex PCR was the method, and the copy in TCRdb shows in-frame clones only, minus some. The table records around 190,000 clones, about nine tenths of them present only once. The CDR3 runs to 14 residues. V was pared by 7 bases and J by 4 bases, with 5 bases of the junction left unmatched. Germline CDR1 reads GTSNPN; CDR2 reads SVGIG (reference sequence). The sample consisted of PBMCs or T cells enriched from blood (not recorded which). This chain links TRBV30 with TRBJ2-5; TRBD2 matches 14 bases. The source is a woman between 18 and 30 years old who had recovered from COVID-19. In DNA, the CDR3 is TGTGCCTTCACGGGACTAGCGGGAGCAGAGACCCAGTACTTC. Protein product: CAFTGLAGAETQYF.